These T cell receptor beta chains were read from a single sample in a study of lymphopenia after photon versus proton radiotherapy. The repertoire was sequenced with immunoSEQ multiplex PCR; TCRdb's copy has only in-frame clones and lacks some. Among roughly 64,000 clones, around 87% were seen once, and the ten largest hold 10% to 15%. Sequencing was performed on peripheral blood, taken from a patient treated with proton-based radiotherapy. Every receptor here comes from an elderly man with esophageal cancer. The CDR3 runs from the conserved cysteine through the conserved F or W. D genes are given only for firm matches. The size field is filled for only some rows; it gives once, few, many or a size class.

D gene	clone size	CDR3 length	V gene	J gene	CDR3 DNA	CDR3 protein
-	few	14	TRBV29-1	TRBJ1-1	TGCAGAGTAATCCTTGGGCTGGGGAACACTGAAGCTTTCTTT	CRVILGLGNTEAFF
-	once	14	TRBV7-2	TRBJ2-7	TGTGCCAGCAGCTTAGGAGTGGTGGGTTACGAGCAGTACTTC	CASSLGVVGYEQYF
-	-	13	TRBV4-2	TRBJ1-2	TGTGCCAGCAGCCTGGGAGGGGGCTATGGCTACACCTTC	CASSLGGGYGYTF
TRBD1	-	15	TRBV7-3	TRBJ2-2	TGTGCCAGCACCGCCTCAGGGGGCAGGACCGGGGAGCTGTTTTTT	CASTASGGRTGELFF
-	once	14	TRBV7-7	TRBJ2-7	TGTGCTAGCAGCCCTGGGATGGGAAACCCTATGCTGTACTTC	CASSPGMGNPMLYF
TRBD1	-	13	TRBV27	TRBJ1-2	TGTGCCAGCAGGAGTGACAGGGGCTATGGCTACACCTTC	CASRSDRGYGYTF
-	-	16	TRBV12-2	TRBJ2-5	TGTGCAAGTCGCTTAAGGACGGACGGGAACCAAGAGACCCAGTACTTC	CASRLRTDGNQETQYF
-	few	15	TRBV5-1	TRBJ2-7	TGCGCCAGCAGCTTGGATGGGGGATCCCACTACGAGCAGTACTTC	CASSLDGGSHYEQYF
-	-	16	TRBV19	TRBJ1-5	TGTGCCAGTAGTATATCGGGGCATTATAGCAATCAGCCCCAGCATTTT	CASSISGHYSNQPQHF
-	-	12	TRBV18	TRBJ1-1	TGTGCCAGCTCAGGGGCAAACACTGAAGCTTTCTTT	CASSGANTEAFF
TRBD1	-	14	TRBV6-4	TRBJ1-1	TGTGCCAGCAGTAGGGACAGGGCCGACACTGAAGCTTTCTTT	CASSRDRADTEAFF
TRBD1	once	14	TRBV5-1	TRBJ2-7	TGCGCCAGCCGTACGGGGACAGGGGCTTTTGAGCAGTACTTC	CASRTGTGAFEQYF
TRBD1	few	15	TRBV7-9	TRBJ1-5	TGTGCCAGCAGCTTGGACAGGGGGCGAGATCAGCCCCAGCATTTT	CASSLDRGRDQPQHF
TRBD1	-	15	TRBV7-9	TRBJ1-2	TGTGCCGTGGAGGGGACAGGGGCTCTCAGGGCTGGCTACACCTTC	CAVEGTGALRAGYTF
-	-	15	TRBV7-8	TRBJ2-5	TGTGCCAGCAGCTTATACTCGACTAGTGAAGCTACCCAGTACTTC	CASSLYSTSEATQYF
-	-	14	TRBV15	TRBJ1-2	TGTGCCACCAGCAGAGGCCAGGGTCACTATGGCTACACCTTC	CATSRGQGHYGYTF
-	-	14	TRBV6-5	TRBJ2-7	TGTGCCAGCAACGAAAACAGGGTCTTCGGGGAGCAGTACTTC	CASNENRVFGEQYF
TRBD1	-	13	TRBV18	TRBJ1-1	TGTGCCAGCTCACCGGACAGGAGCACTGAAGCTTTCTTT	CASSPDRSTEAFF
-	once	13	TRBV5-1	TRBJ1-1	TGCGCCAGCAGCCGGACCGACAACACTGAAGCTTTCTTT	CASSRTDNTEAFF
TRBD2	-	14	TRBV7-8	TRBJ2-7	TGTGCCAGCAGTCCAATAGCGGGGCCCCACGAGCAGTACTTC	CASSPIAGPHEQYF
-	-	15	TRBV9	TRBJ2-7	TGTGCCAGCAGCGCCCCGGGCAAGGGGGTCTACGAGCAGTACTTC	CASSAPGKGVYEQYF
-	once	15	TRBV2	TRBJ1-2	TGTGCCAGCAGAGGGGACATAGGAGGGTATGATGGCTACACCTTC	CASRGDIGGYDGYTF
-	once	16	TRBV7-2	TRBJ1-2	TGTGCCAGCAGCTTGAGGGCAGGGAGGGGAGAGGATGGCTACACCTTC	CASSLRAGRGEDGYTF
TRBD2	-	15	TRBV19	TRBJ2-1	TGTGCCAGTAGTAGCCAAACTAGCGGGAGGGGTGAGCAGTTCTTC	CASSSQTSGRGEQFF
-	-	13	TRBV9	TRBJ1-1	TGTGCCAGCAGCGGGACACCGAACACTGAAGCTTTCTTT	CASSGTPNTEAFF
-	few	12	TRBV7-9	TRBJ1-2	TGTGCCAGCAACCGGGACACCTATGGCTACACCTTC	CASNRDTYGYTF
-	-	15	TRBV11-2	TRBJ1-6	TGTGCCAGCAGCCTCTGGACGTACAATAATTCACCCCTCCACTTT	CASSLWTYNNSPLHF
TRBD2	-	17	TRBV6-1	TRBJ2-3	TGTGCCAGCAGTGAAGTGACTAGCGGGAGTATCAAAGATACGCAGTATTTT	CASSEVTSGSIKDTQYF
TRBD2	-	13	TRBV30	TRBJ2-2	TGTGCCGGGACTAGCGGGAACACCGGGGAGCTGTTTTTT	CAGTSGNTGELFF
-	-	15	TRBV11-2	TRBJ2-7	TGTGCCAGCAGCTTCGGCATTTCATTGTACTACGAGCAGTACTTC	CASSFGISLYYEQYF
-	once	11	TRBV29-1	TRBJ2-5	TGCAGCGTTGAAGATAAAGAGACCCAGTACTTC	CSVEDKETQYF
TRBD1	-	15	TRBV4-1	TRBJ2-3	TGCGCCAGCAGCCCGGGACAGGGGGCTACAGATACGCAGTATTTT	CASSPGQGATDTQYF
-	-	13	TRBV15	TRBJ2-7	TGTGCCACCAGTTGGGACACAAGCTACGAGCAGTACTTC	CATSWDTSYEQYF
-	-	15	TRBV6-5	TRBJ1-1	TGTGCCAGCATTTCCCTCGGGGGAAAGGACACTGAAGCTTTCTTT	CASISLGGKDTEAFF
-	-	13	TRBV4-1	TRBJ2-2	TGCGCCAGTTATTCCATACAGGGAGGGGAGCTGTTTTTT	CASYSIQGGELFF
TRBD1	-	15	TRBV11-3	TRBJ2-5	TGTGCCAGCAGCTTAGGACAGGGCTACCGGGAGACCCAGTACTTC	CASSLGQGYRETQYF
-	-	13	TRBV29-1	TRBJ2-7	TGCAGCGCCGGGGCAGGGGGGACCTACGAGCAGTACTTC	CSAGAGGTYEQYF